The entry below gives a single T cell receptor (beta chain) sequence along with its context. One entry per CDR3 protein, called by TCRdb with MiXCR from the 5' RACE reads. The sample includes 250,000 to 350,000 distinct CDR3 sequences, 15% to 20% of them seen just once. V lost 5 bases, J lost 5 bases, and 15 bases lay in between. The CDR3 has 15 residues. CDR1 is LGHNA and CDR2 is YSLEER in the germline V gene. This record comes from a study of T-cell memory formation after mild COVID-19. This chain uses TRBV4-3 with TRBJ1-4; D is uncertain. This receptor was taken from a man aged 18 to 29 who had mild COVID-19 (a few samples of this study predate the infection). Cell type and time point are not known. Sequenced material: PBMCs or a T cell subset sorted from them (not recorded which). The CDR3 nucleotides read TGCGCCAGCAGCTCCCAAGGGTATCAGAATGAAAAACTGTTTTTT. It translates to CASSSQGYQNEKLFF.